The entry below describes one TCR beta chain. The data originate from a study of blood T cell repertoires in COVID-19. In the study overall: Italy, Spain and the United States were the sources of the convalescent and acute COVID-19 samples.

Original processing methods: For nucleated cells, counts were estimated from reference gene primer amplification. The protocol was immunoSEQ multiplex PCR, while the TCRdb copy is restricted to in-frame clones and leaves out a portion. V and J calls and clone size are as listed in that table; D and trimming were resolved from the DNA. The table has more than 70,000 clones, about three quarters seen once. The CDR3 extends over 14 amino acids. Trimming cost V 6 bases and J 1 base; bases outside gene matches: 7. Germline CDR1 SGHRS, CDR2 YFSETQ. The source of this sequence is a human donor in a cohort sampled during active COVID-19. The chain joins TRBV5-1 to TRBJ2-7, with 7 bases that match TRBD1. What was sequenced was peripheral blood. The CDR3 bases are TGCGCCAGCACAAGGGGGCCGGAATCCTACGAGCAGTACTTC. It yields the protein CASTRGPESYEQYF.